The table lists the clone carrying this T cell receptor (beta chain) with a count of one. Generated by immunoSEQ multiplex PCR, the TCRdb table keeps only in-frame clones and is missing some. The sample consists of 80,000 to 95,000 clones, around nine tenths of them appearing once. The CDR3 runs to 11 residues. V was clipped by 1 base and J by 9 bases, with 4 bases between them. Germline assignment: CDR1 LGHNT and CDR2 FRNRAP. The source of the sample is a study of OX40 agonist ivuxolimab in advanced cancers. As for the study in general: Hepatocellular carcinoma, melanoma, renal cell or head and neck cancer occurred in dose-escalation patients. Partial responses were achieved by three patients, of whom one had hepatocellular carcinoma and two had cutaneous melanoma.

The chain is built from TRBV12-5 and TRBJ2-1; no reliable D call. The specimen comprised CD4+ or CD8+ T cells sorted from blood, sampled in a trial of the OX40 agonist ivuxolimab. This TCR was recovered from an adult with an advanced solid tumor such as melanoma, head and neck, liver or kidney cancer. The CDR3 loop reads CASGLGGEQFF. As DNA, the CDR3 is TGTGCTAGTGGTTTGGGAGGTGAGCAGTTCTTC.